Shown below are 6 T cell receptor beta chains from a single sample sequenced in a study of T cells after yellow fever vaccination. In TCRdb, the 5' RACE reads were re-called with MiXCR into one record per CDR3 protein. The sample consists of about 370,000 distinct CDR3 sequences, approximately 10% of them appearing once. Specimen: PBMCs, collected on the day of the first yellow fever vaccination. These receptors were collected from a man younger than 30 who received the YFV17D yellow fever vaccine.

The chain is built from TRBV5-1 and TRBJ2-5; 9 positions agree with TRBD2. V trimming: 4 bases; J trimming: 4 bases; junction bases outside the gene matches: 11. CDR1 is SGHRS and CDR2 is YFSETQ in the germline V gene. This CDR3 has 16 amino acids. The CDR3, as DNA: TGCGCCAGCAGCCCACTGGGCGGGGGGGTTCCAGAGACCCAGTACTTC. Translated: CASSPLGGGVPETQYF.

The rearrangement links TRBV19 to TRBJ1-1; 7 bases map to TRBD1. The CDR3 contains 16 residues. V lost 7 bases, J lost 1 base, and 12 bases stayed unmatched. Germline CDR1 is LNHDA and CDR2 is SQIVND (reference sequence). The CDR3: CASTTYGQAGNTEAFF. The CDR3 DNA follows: TGTGCCAGTACCACATACGGACAGGCCGGGAACACTGAAGCTTTCTTT.

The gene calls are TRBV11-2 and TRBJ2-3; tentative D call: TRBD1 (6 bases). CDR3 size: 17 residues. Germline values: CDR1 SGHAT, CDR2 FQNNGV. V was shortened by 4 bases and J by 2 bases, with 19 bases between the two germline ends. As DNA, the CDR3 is TGTGCCAGCAGCTCGTCAGACAGGTATCTGGACACAGATACGCAGTATTTT. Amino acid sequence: CASSSSDRYLDTDTQYF. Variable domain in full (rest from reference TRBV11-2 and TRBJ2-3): EAGVAQSPRYKIIEKRQSVAFWCNPISGHATLYWYQQILGQGPKLLIQFQNNGVVDDSQLPKDRFSAERLKGVDSTLKIQPAKLEDSAVYLCASSSSDRYLDTDTQYFGPGTRLTVL.

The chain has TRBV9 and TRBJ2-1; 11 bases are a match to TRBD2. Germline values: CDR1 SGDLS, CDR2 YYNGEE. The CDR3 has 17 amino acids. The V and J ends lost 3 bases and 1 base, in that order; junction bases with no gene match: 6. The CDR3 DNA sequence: TGTGCCAGCAGCGCCAGACTAGCGGGGTGGTCCTACAATGAGCAGTTCTTC. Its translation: CASSARLAGWSYNEQFF.

The CDR3 reads CASSLDRGDGRTDTQYF. Here the CDR3 DNA reads TGCGCCAGCAGCTTGGATCGGGGTGACGGCCGCACAGATACGCAGTATTTT. This chain uses TRBV5-1 with TRBJ2-3; TRBD2 might be the D (5 bases). The CDR3 runs 17 residues. V dropped 0 bases and J dropped 1 base, with 15 bases sitting between them. Looked up from germline, CDR1 is SGHRS and CDR2 is YFSETQ.

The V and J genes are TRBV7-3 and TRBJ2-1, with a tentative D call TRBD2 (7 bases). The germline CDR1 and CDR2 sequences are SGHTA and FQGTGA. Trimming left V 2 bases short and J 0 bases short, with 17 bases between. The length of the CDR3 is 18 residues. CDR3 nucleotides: TGTGCCAGCAGCTTACGCCCCGGGGGGCCTCGCTCCTACAATGAGCAGTTCTTC. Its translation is CASSLRPGGPRSYNEQFF.